Given below is one T cell receptor (beta chain) in context. Its specificity is not known. This sample is part of a study of T cell repertoires in cytomegalovirus infection. Across the study: Both a matching HLA type and CMV infection were indicated by public TCR beta signatures.

General study results and limits: There were HLA-C-restricted CMV-specific TCR beta clonotypes dominating the ex vivo response. Adding up the frequency of public TCR beta families identified people who carried CMV plus the relevant HLA.

Trimming took off 0 bases at V and 0 bases at J, with 7 bases between the two ends. This CDR3 has 14 residues. Germline V CDR1 and CDR2: DFQATT, SNEGSKA (reference sequence). TCRdb called the reads again in MiXCR, with one record for every CDR3 protein. The sample lists about 140,000 distinct CDR3 sequences; 5% to 6.5% were seen once. V is TRBV20-1 and J is TRBJ2-3; D ambiguous. The TCR was taken from a human donor in good health (CMV status not recorded). Some clones in this sample may be carry-over from other donors' samples. What was sequenced was PBMCs. The CDR3 reads CSARDIRSTDTQYF. CDR3 nucleotide sequence: TGCAGTGCTAGAGATATACGTAGCACAGATACGCAGTATTTT.